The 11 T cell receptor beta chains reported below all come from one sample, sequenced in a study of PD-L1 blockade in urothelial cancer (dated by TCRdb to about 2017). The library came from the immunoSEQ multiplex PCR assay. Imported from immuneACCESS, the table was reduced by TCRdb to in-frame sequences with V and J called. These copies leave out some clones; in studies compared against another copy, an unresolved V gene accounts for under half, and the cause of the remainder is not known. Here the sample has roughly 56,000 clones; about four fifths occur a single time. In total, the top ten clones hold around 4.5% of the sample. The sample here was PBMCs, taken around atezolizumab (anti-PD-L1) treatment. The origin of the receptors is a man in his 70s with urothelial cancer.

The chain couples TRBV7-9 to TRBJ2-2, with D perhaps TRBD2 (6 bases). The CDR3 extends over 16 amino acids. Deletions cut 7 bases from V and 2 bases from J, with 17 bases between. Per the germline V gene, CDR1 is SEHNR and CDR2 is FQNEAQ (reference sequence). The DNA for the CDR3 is TGTGCCAGCATCCCGGGAGCAGTGGGTAACACCGGGGAGCTGTTTTTT. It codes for CASIPGAVGNTGELFF.

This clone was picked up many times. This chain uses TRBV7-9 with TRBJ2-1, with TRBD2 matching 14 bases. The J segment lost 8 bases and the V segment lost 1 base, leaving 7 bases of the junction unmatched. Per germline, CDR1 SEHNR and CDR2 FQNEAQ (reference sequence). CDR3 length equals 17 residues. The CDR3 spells CASSLVAGTSGSYEQFF. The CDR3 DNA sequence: TGTGCCAGCAGCTTAGTGGCCGGGACTAGCGGGAGCTATGAGCAGTTCTTC. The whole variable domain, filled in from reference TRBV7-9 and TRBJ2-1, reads DTGVSQNPRHKITKRGQNVTFRCDPISEHNRLYWYRQTLGQGPEFLTYFQNEAQLEKSRLLSDRFSAERPKGSFSTLEIQRTEQGDSAMYLCASSLVAGTSGSYEQFFGPGTRLTVL.

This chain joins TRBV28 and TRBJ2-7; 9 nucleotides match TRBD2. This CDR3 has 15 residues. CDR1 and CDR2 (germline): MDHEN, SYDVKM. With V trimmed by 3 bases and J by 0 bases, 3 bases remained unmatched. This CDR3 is CASSLRLAASYEQYF. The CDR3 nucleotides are TGTGCCAGCAGTTTGAGACTAGCGGCCTCCTACGAGCAGTACTTC.

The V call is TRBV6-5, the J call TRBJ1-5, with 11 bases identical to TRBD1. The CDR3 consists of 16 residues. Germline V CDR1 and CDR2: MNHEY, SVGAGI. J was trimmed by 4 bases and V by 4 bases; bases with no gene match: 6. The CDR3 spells CASSSRDRGSNQPQHF. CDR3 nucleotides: TGTGCCAGCAGTTCTCGGGACAGGGGGTCAAATCAGCCCCAGCATTTT.

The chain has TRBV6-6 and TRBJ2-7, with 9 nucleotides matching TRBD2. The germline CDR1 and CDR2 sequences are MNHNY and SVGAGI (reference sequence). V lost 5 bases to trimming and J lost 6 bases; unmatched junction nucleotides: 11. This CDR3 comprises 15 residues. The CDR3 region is CASSPLSGSLVEQYF. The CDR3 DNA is TGTGCCAGCAGTCCTCTTAGCGGGAGCCTTGTCGAGCAGTACTTC.

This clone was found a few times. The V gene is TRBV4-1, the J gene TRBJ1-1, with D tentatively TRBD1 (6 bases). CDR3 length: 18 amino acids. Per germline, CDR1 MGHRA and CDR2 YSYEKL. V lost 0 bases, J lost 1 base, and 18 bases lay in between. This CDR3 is CASSQDVTGLFGNTEAFF. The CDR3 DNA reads TGCGCCAGCAGCCAAGATGTCACAGGGCTTTTTGGGAACACTGAAGCTTTCTTT.

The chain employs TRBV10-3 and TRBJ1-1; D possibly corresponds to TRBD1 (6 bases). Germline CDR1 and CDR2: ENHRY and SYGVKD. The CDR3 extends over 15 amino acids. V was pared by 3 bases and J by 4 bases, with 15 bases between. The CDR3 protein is CAISDNRARSTEAFF. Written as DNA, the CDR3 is TGTGCCATCAGTGATAACAGGGCGAGGAGCACTGAAGCTTTCTTT.

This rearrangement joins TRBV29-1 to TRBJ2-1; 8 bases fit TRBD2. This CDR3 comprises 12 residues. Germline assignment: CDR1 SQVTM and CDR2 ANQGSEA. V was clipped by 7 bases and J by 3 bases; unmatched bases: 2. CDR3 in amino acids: CSGGTSYNEQFF. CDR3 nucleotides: TGCAGCGGTGGGACTAGCTACAATGAGCAGTTCTTC.

The CDR3 nucleotides read TGTGCCAGCAGCCCTCGGGGGGACGGGCCCCAGCATTTT. This codes for CASSPRGDGPQHF. The gene calls are TRBV7-8 and TRBJ1-5, with D possibly matching TRBD1 (5 bases). Germline CDR1 and CDR2: SGHVS and FQNEAQ. The length of the CDR3 is 13 residues. V lost 5 bases and J lost 9, with 14 bases in between.

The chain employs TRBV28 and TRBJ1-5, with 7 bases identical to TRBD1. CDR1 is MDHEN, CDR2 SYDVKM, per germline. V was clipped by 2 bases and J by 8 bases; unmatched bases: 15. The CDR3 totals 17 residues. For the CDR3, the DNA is TGTGCCAGCAGTTTAGGGTTCGGAAGGGGCAGGGGGAAGCCCCAGCATTTT. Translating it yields CASSLGFGRGRGKPQHF.

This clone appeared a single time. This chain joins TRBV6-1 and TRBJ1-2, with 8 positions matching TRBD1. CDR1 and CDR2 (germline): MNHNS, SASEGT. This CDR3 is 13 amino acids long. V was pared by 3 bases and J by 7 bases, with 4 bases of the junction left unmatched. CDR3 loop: CASSEGQVGGYTF. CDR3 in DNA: TGTGCCAGCAGTGAGGGACAGGTCGGTGGCTACACCTTC.